What follows is one TCR beta chain and its context. This specimen comes from a study of blood T cell repertoires in COVID-19. Per the original data handling: Reference gene primer amplification gave nucleated cell count estimates. Sequenced by immunoSEQ multiplex PCR; TCRdb stores in-frame clones only, minus some. V, J and clone size are taken as reported in that table, and D and trimming were inferred from the DNA itself. The sample includes 200,000 to 250,000 clones, approximately 80% of them seen just once. Trimming took off 7 bases at V and 7 bases at J, with 14 bases between the two ends. CDR1 is MNHEY, CDR2 SVGAGI, per germline. CDR3 size: 13 residues.

The sequence came from a woman between 45 and 60 years old with acute or convalescent COVID-19. The sequencing input was peripheral blood. The genes are TRBV6-5 and TRBJ1-5; D is unresolved. DNA of the CDR3: TGTGCCAGCAAATGGGCCGGCGGGCAGCCCCAGCATTTT. Translated, it gives CASKWAGGQPQHF.